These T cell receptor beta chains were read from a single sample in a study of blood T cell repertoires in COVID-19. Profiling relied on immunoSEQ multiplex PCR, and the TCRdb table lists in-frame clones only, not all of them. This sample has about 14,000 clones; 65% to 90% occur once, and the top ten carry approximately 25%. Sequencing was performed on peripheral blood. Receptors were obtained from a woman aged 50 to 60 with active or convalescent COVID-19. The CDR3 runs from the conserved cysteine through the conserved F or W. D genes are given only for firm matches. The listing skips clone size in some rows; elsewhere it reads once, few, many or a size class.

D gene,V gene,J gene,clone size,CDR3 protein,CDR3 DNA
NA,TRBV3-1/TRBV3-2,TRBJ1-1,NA,CASSQDRVGRNTEAFF,TGTGCCAGCAGCCAAGACAGGGTGGGTCGGAACACTGAAGCTTTCTTT
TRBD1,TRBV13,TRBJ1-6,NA,CASSPGGTFYNSPLHF,TGTGCCAGCAGCCCAGGGGGGACCTTCTATAATTCACCCCTCCACTTT
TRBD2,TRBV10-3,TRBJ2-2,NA,CAISEGLAGGPWTGELFF,TGTGCCATCAGTGAGGGACTAGCGGGGGGGCCGTGGACCGGGGAGCTGTTTTTT
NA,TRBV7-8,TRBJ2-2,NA,CASRRRTANTGELFF,TGTGCCAGCAGACGAAGAACAGCGAACACCGGGGAGCTGTTTTTT
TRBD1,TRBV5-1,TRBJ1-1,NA,CASSPVQGRTEAFF,TGCGCCAGCAGCCCCGTACAGGGGAGGACTGAAGCTTTCTTT
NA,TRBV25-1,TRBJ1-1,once,CASSEWPGRDTEAFF,TGTGCCAGCAGTGAATGGCCAGGTCGTGACACTGAAGCTTTCTTT
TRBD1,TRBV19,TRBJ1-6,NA,CASSISRQGAGNSPLHF,TGTGCCAGTAGTATTTCCCGACAGGGTGCGGGTAATTCACCCCTCCACTTT
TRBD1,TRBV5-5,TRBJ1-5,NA,CASSLALGQVNQPQHF,TGTGCCAGCAGCTTGGCTCTAGGACAGGTCAATCAGCCCCAGCATTTT
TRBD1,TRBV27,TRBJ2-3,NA,CASSMAGGWGTDTQYF,TGTGCCAGCAGTATGGCAGGGGGCTGGGGGACAGATACGCAGTATTTT
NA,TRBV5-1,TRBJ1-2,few,CASSLGQSYGYTF,TGCGCCAGCAGCTTGGGACAGAGCTATGGCTACACCTTC
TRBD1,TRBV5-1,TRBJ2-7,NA,CASSLEDRVGYEQYF,TGCGCCAGCAGCTTGGAGGACAGGGTAGGCTACGAGCAGTACTTC
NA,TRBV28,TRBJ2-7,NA,CASSLEGSYEQYF,TGTGCCAGCAGTTTGGAGGGATCCTACGAGCAGTACTTC
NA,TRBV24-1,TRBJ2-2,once,CATSEGQFTNTGELFF,TGTGCCACCAGTGAAGGACAGTTTACGAACACCGGGGAGCTGTTTTTT
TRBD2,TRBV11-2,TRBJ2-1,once,CASSSSRTSGDEQFF,TGTGCCAGCAGCTCGTCAAGGACTAGCGGGGATGAGCAGTTCTTC
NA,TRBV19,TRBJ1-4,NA,CASSIGLGNEKLFF,TGTGCCAGTAGTATCGGACTGGGGAATGAAAAACTGTTTTTT
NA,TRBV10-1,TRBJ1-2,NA,CASSESNSYYGYTF,TGCGCCAGCAGTGAGTCAAACTCCTACTATGGCTACACCTTC
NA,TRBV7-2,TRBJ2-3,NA,CASSLQGAGATDTQYF,TGTGCCAGCAGCCTCCAGGGGGCGGGGGCGACAGATACGCAGTATTTT
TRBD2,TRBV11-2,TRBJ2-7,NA,CASSFYSPTPGLAGVEQYF,TGTGCCAGCAGCTTCTACTCACCCACACCGGGACTAGCGGGAGTCGAGCAGTACTTC
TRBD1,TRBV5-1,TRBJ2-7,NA,CASSLGIKGTANYEQYF,TGCGCCAGCAGCTTGGGTATTAAAGGGACAGCCAACTACGAGCAGTACTTC
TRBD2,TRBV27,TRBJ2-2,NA,CASSLSALGGGAVGELFF,TGTGCCAGCAGTTTAAGTGCTTTGGGCGGGGGGGCGGTCGGGGAGCTGTTTTTT
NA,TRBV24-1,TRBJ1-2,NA,CATSDPLVGYTF,TGTGCCACCAGTGACCCCCTTGTTGGCTACACCTTC
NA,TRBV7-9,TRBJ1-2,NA,CASSSYKGGLVGYTF,TGTGCCAGCAGCTCCTACAAGGGGGGGCTAGTTGGCTACACCTTC
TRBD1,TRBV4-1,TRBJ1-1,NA,CASSQPQGENAEAFF,TGCGCCAGCAGCCAACCCCAGGGGGAGAATGCTGAAGCTTTCTTT
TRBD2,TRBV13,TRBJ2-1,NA,CASSLAIAGINEQFF,TGTGCCAGCAGCTTAGCGATAGCGGGAATCAATGAGCAGTTCTTC
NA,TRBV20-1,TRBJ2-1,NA,CSGGEQFF,TGCAGCGGAGGTGAGCAGTTCTTC
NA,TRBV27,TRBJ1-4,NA,CASSLWHSPNEKLFF,TGTGCCAGCAGTTTATGGCACAGCCCAAATGAAAAACTGTTTTTT
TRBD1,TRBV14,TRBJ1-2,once,CASSLRDRVDGYTF,TGTGCCAGCAGCCTCCGGGACAGGGTGGACGGCTACACCTTC
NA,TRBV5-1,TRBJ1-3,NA,CASSSQGFWSGGNTIYF,TGCGCCAGCAGTTCTCAGGGTTTTTGGTCCGGTGGAAACACCATATATTTT
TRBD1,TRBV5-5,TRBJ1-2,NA,CASSTGTASNYGYTF,TGTGCCAGCAGCACCGGGACAGCCTCTAACTATGGCTACACCTTC
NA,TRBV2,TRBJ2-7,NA,CASLQEGTVYEQYF,TGTGCCAGTCTCCAGGAGGGGACCGTCTACGAGCAGTACTTC
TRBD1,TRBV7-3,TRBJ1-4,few,CASSPGQGKKLFF,TGTGCCAGCAGCCCCGGACAGGGTAAAAAACTGTTTTTT
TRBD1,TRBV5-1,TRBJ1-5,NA,CASSLGGQLSQPQHF,TGCGCCAGCAGCTTGGGGGGACAGCTTTCTCAGCCCCAGCATTTT
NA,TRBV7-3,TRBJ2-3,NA,CASSRENTDTQYF,TGTGCCAGCAGCCGAGAAAACACAGATACGCAGTATTTT
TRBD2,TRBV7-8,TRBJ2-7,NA,CASSLVSREGYEQYF,TGTGCCAGCAGCTTAGTGTCGAGGGAGGGGTACGAGCAGTACTTC
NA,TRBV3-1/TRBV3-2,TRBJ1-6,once,CATGDRNNSPLHF,TGTGCCACCGGCGACAGGAACAATTCACCCCTCCACTTT
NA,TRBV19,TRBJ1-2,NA,CASSIPGQNYGYTF,TGTGCCAGTAGTATACCGGGACAAAACTATGGCTACACCTTC
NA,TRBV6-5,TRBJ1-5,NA,CASSYRGFQPQHF,TGTGCCAGCAGTTACAGGGGATTTCAGCCCCAGCATTTT
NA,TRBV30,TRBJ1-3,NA,CAWSVSESGNTIYF,TGTGCCTGGAGTGTCAGTGAAAGTGGAAACACCATATATTTT
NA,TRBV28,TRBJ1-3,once,CASSIQGAGNTIYF,TGTGCCAGCAGTATTCAGGGCGCGGGAAACACCATATATTTT
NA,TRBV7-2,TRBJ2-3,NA,CASSLWGSTDTQYF,TGTGCCAGCAGCTTGTGGGGCAGCACAGATACGCAGTATTTT
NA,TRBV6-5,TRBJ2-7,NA,CASAGTGSREQYF,TGTGCCAGCGCCGGCACAGGAAGCCGCGAGCAGTACTTC
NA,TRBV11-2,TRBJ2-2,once,CASSLGGGVRAGELFF,TGTGCCAGCAGCTTAGGAGGCGGTGTCAGGGCCGGGGAGCTGTTTTTT
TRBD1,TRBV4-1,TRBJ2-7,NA,CASSHGPRDRTYEQYF,TGCGCCAGCAGCCATGGCCCCCGGGACAGAACCTACGAGCAGTACTTC